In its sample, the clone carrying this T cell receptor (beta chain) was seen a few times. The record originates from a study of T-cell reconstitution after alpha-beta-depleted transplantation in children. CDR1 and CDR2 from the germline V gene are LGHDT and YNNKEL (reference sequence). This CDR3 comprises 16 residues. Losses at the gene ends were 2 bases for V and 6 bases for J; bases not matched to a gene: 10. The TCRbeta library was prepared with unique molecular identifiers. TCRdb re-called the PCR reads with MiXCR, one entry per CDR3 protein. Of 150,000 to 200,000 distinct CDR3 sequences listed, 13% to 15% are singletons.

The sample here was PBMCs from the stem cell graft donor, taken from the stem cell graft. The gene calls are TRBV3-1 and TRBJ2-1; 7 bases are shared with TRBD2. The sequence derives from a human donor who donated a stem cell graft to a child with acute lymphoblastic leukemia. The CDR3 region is CASSQLAGVGPNEQFF. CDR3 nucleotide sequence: TGTGCCAGCAGCCAACTTGCGGGGGTGGGACCCAATGAGCAGTTCTTC.